Below are 8 T cell receptor beta chains sequenced from a single sample in a study of CD8+ T cells in alopecia areata. Once RNA had been extracted, it was reverse transcribed into cDNA to act as the sequencing template. Libraries were prepared by immunoSEQ multiplex PCR; TCRdb keeps only in-frame clonotypes and omits some of them. The sample consists of a few hundred thousand clones, around 66% of them appearing once. The treatment is: oral pan-JAK inhibitor, 5-10 mg twice daily. The starting material was CD4+ T cells sorted from blood, obtained at week 44, from a patient treated with tofacitinib. Receptor source: a human donor with alopecia areata.

The V and J genes are TRBV14 and TRBJ1-1, with TRBD1 matching 10 bases. The V and J ends lost 6 bases and 1 base, in that order; junction bases with no gene match: 5. Germline CDR1 SGHDN, CDR2 FVKESK. The CDR3 extends over 15 amino acids. CDR3 region: CASRGTGEGNTEAFF. As DNA, the CDR3 is TGTGCCAGCAGAGGGACAGGGGAGGGGAACACTGAAGCTTTCTTT.

The chain links TRBV9 to TRBJ2-5; D is ambiguous. CDR3 size: 13 residues. V lost 0 bases and J lost 3, with 6 bases in between. Germline-derived CDR1 and CDR2 are SGDLS and YYNGEE. The CDR3 sequence: CASSVAQKETQYF. CDR3 sequence (DNA): TGTGCCAGCAGCGTAGCCCAGAAAGAGACCCAGTACTTC.

This clone was detected a few times. Germline and junction disagree at one end, which may indicate a read error. The V gene is TRBV30, the J gene TRBJ2-3, with D possibly TRBD1 on 6 matching bases. This CDR3 contains 11 residues. Germline V lookup: CDR1 GTSNPN, CDR2 SVGIG (reference sequence). The CDR3 reads CAWSRAYTGNF. In nucleotides, the CDR3 is TGTGCCTGGAGTAGGGCCTACACAGGGAATTTT.

On this clone itself: The sample contains more than one DNA sequence encoding this CDR3. The chain couples TRBV29-1 to TRBJ1-1, with 7 positions matching TRBD1. The CDR3 extends over 13 amino acids. Germline CDR1 is SQVTM and CDR2 is ANQGSEA. With V trimmed by 4 bases and J by 0 bases, 2 bases remained unmatched. In DNA, the CDR3 is TGCAGCGTTGCGGGACAGTTGAACACTGAAGCTTTCTTT. This encodes CSVAGQLNTEAFF.

About this clone: The sample contains more than one DNA sequence encoding this CDR3. This chain joins TRBV27 and TRBJ1-6, with TRBD1 as a possible D gene (5 bases). The length of the CDR3 is 14 residues. V was pared by 3 bases and J by 5 bases, with 8 bases between. Germline V gene lookup returns CDR1 MNHEY and CDR2 SMNVEV (reference sequence). The CDR3 coding sequence is TGTGCCAGCAGTTTCTGGGGGGATAATTCACCCCTCCACTTT. Amino acid sequence: CASSFWGDNSPLHF.

The V call is TRBV11-2, the J call TRBJ2-2, with a possible D match to TRBD2 (5 bases). The CDR3 consists of 15 residues. Germline loops: CDR1 SGHAT, CDR2 FQNNGV. V lost 5 bases to trimming and J lost 4 bases, with 14 bases between them. CDR3 sequence: CASSLAGHITGELFF. The CDR3 DNA follows: TGTGCCAGCAGCCTAGCTGGCCATATCACCGGGGAGCTGTTTTTT.

The genes are TRBV7-2 and TRBJ1-1, with D tentatively TRBD1 (6 bases). This CDR3 is built from 14 residues. CDR1 SGHTA and CDR2 FQGNSA come from the germline V gene. Trimming pared 4 bases from V and 4 bases from J, leaving 13 bases between. CDR3 DNA: TGTGCCAGCAGCTCCACTACAGGGATCACTGAAGCTTTCTTT. Translation gives CASSSTTGITEAFF.

This chain connects TRBV2 to TRBJ2-4; no definite D call. Trimming removed 8 bases from V and 8 bases from J, with 16 bases in between. There are 13 residues in the CDR3. Germline V gene sequence: CDR1 SNHLY, CDR2 FYNNEI. The DNA for the CDR3 is TGTGCCAGCTCCATGGAAGGGATCGACATTCAGTACTTC. This sequence encodes CASSMEGIDIQYF.